These T cell receptor beta chains were read from a single sample in a study of beta chain features in type 1 diabetes. Assay: immunoSEQ multiplex PCR; the TCRdb copy retains only in-frame clones and omits some. This sample carries some 700,000 clones, around an eighth of them seen once, and the ten largest clones take around 0.022%. The sample taken for sequencing was naive CD4+ T cells from blood. The source of these receptors is a man aged 18 to 35 with type 1 diabetes. Both conserved end residues are part of each CDR3. The D gene is left open where the match is weak. Clone size, where shown, is once, few, many, or a class for clones that have expanded.

>-|few|TRBV4-1|TRBJ2-2
CASSQDPRLAGTGELFF
TGCGCCAGCAGCCAAGACCCGCGGCTGGCGGGCACCGGGGAGCTGTTTTTT
>TRBD1|-|TRBV28|TRBJ2-7
CASSSPPHRGSYEQYF
TGTGCCAGCAGTTCCCCCCCACACAGGGGGAGCTACGAGCAGTACTTC
>-|-|TRBV6-1|TRBJ2-1
CASSDQQGVSYNEQFF
TGTGCCAGCAGTGATCAACAGGGCGTTTCCTACAATGAGCAGTTCTTC
>-|few|TRBV4-1|TRBJ2-1
CASSQTGKYNEQFF
TGCGCCAGCAGCCAGACCGGGAAGTACAATGAGCAGTTCTTC
>-|few|TRBV27|TRBJ1-6
CASSSRVNNSPLHF
TGTGCCAGCAGTTCAAGGGTAAATAATTCACCCCTCCACTTT
>TRBD1|few|TRBV25-1|TRBJ1-3
CASRGTGSTIYF
TGTGCCAGCAGAGGGACAGGGAGCACCATATATTTT
>TRBD1|-|TRBV4-1|TRBJ2-5
CASSIGAGQGIGNQETQYF
TGCGCCAGCAGCATAGGAGCGGGACAGGGTATCGGAAACCAAGAGACCCAGTACTTC
>TRBD2|-|TRBV11-3|TRBJ2-1
CASSSGLAGSSEQFF
TGTGCCAGCAGCTCGGGACTAGCGGGGTCCAGTGAGCAGTTCTTC
>-|-|TRBV7-7|TRBJ2-1
CASSLEVVAEQFF
TGTGCCAGCAGCTTAGAGGTAGTGGCTGAGCAGTTCTTC
>-|few|TRBV7-8|TRBJ1-1
CASSPPVLNTEAFF
TGTGCCAGCAGCCCGCCGGTATTGAACACTGAAGCTTTCTTT
>-|few|TRBV9|TRBJ2-1
CASSVVGEPYNEQFF
TGTGCCAGCAGCGTAGTGGGGGAACCTTACAATGAGCAGTTCTTC
>-|few|TRBV6-6|TRBJ1-2
CASSSPGAYGYTF
TGTGCCAGCAGTTCACCCGGAGCCTATGGCTACACCTTC
>-|few|TRBV30|TRBJ1-1
CAWSPPPGRENTEAFF
TGTGCCTGGAGCCCCCCCCCAGGTAGGGAGAACACTGAAGCTTTCTTT
>TRBD2|-|TRBV30|TRBJ2-2
CAWIPGLASTGELFF
TGTGCCTGGATCCCGGGACTAGCGAGCACCGGGGAGCTGTTTTTT
>-|few|TRBV30|TRBJ2-7
CAWSVLAGGEQYF
TGTGCCTGGAGTGTATTGGCCGGGGGCGAGCAGTACTTC
>-|few|TRBV28|TRBJ1-1
CASSPVEVNTEAFF
TGTGCCAGCTCCCCGGTGGAGGTGAACACTGAAGCTTTCTTT
>-|-|TRBV6-5|TRBJ1-2
CASSYATGNYGYTF
TGTGCCAGCAGTTACGCGACGGGGAACTATGGCTACACCTTC
>-|-|TRBV9|TRBJ2-7
CASSGDPLTYEQYF
TGTGCCAGCAGCGGGGACCCTCTGACCTACGAGCAGTACTTC
>-|-|TRBV5-1|TRBJ2-7
CASSLGPGGSYEQYF
TGCGCCAGCAGCTTGGGTCCAGGTGGATCCTACGAGCAGTACTTC
>TRBD1|few|TRBV18|TRBJ2-1
CASSPLGTGDYNEQFF
TGTGCCAGCTCACCTCTCGGGACAGGGGACTACAATGAGCAGTTCTTC
>TRBD1|-|TRBV2|TRBJ2-5
CAGAKTGQGETQYF
TGTGCCGGAGCCAAAACAGGACAGGGAGAGACCCAGTACTTC
>-|few|TRBV19|TRBJ1-1
CASTISRTNTEAFF
TGTGCCAGTACCATATCGCGTACGAACACTGAAGCTTTCTTT
>-|few|TRBV4-1|TRBJ2-5
CASSQDRQGGGETQYF
TGCGCCAGCAGCCAAGATCGCCAGGGAGGAGGGGAGACCCAGTACTTC
>-|few|TRBV2|TRBJ2-5
CASNPLAAETQYF
TGTGCCAGCAACCCCCTCGCGGCGGAGACCCAGTACTTC
>-|-|TRBV18|TRBJ2-6
CASSPYSSGANVLTF
TGTGCCAGCTCACCCTACAGCTCTGGGGCCAACGTCCTGACTTTC
>-|few|TRBV6-5|TRBJ2-4
CASTLGGKNIQYF
TGTGCCAGCACCTTAGGGGGGAAAAACATTCAGTACTTC
>TRBD2|few|TRBV9|TRBJ2-7
CASSVEGTSGGSSYEQYF
TGTGCCAGCAGCGTAGAAGGGACTAGCGGGGGGTCCTCCTACGAGCAGTACTTC
>TRBD1|-|TRBV6-1|TRBJ2-1
CASIEGATLVEQFF
TGTGCCAGCATCGAGGGGGCAACCCTCGTTGAGCAGTTCTTC
>-|-|TRBV5-1|TRBJ1-2
CASSLEHRAYGYTF
TGCGCCAGCAGCTTGGAGCACAGGGCCTATGGCTACACCTTC
>-|-|TRBV2|TRBJ2-3
CASLRGATDTQYF
TGTGCCAGCCTTCGGGGGGCCACAGATACGCAGTATTTT
>TRBD1|few|TRBV6-6|TRBJ2-7
CASSYSWSDRAYEQYF
TGTGCCAGCAGTTACTCGTGGAGTGACAGGGCCTACGAGCAGTACTTC
>-|-|TRBV4-1|TRBJ2-2
CASSLSGDSINTGELFF
TGCGCCAGCAGCTTATCGGGGGATTCAATCAACACCGGGGAGCTGTTTTTT
>-|-|TRBV25-1|TRBJ2-7
CASSDPSREGYEQYF
TGTGCCAGCAGCGACCCTTCACGAGAGGGCTACGAGCAGTACTTC
>-|few|TRBV4-2|TRBJ2-7
CASSQERTQGSGEQYF
TGTGCCAGCAGCCAAGAGAGAACCCAAGGCTCAGGCGAGCAGTACTTC
>-|-|TRBV6-4|TRBJ1-1
CASRGALGTEAFF
TGTGCCAGCAGAGGGGCTTTGGGTACTGAAGCTTTCTTT
>-|-|TRBV10-3|TRBJ1-2
CAILGETDYGYTF
TGTGCCATATTAGGGGAAACTGACTATGGCTACACCTTC
>-|few|TRBV2|TRBJ1-1
CASSDLAQGGTEAFF
TGTGCCAGCAGTGATTTGGCACAGGGCGGTACTGAAGCTTTCTTT
>-|few|TRBV30|TRBJ2-3
CAWSDSTDTQYF
TGTGCCTGGAGTGACTCGACTGATACGCAGTATTTT
>-|-|TRBV4-1|TRBJ1-4
CASSQAIGEKLFF
TGCGCCAGCAGCCAGGCCATAGGTGAAAAACTGTTTTTT
>-|-|TRBV2|TRBJ2-7
CASILDSSYEQYF
TGTGCCAGCATTCTTGACAGCTCTTACGAGCAGTACTTC
>-|few|TRBV14|TRBJ1-2
CASSQFGIPDYGYTF
TGTGCCAGCAGCCAATTTGGGATCCCCGACTATGGCTACACCTTC
>-|-|TRBV23-1|TRBJ1-1
CASSQGPNSDEAFF
TGCGCCAGCAGTCAGGGGCCAAACTCCGATGAAGCTTTCTTT
>-|few|TRBV7-6|TRBJ1-3
CASSLVASSGNTIYF
TGTGCCAGCAGCTTAGTAGCCAGCTCTGGAAACACCATATATTTT
>-|-|TRBV25-1|TRBJ2-1
CASSRVSSYNEQFF
TGTGCCAGCAGCAGGGTAAGCTCCTACAATGAGCAGTTCTTC
>TRBD1|few|TRBV27|TRBJ1-2
CASSLFTTGNYGYTF
TGTGCCAGCAGTTTATTCACGACAGGGAATTATGGCTACACCTTC
>-|few|TRBV28|TRBJ1-1
CASSLVGVGTEAFF
TGTGCCAGCAGTTTAGTCGGGGTAGGCACTGAAGCTTTCTTT
>-|-|TRBV29-1|TRBJ2-7
CSVGVSSYEQYF
TGCAGCGTTGGTGTGAGCTCCTACGAGCAGTACTTC
>-|-|TRBV4-1|TRBJ1-4
CASSQVDIQGNEKLFF
TGCGCCAGCAGCCAAGTGGACATTCAAGGAAATGAAAAACTGTTTTTT
>-|few|TRBV7-3|TRBJ1-1
CASSTLTQGTEAFF
TGTGCCAGCAGCACTCTAACACAGGGCACTGAAGCTTTCTTT
>-|few|TRBV9|TRBJ2-5
CASSVGVIAKETQYF
TGTGCCAGCAGCGTAGGAGTAATAGCGAAAGAGACCCAGTACTTC
>TRBD2|-|TRBV11-1|TRBJ2-5
CASSRSGGPEQTQYF
TGTGCCAGCAGCCGGAGCGGGGGCCCGGAGCAGACCCAGTACTTC
>TRBD1|many|TRBV28|TRBJ2-7
CASSWDGAGGLQYF
TGTGCCAGCAGTTGGGACGGGGCAGGGGGCTTGCAGTACTTC
>-|-|TRBV30|TRBJ1-2
CAWSVQGYNGYTF
TGTGCCTGGAGTGTACAGGGATATAATGGCTACACCTTC
>-|-|TRBV10-2|TRBJ2-7
CASRPQGLLYEQYF
TGCGCCAGCAGGCCGCAGGGATTACTCTACGAGCAGTACTTC
>-|few|TRBV7-2|TRBJ2-2
CASSPSPPGNTGELFF
TGTGCCAGCAGCCCCTCCCCCCCAGGGAACACCGGGGAGCTGTTTTTT
>-|-|TRBV6-6|TRBJ2-7
CASRDPGAEGEQYF
TGTGCCAGCAGGGACCCGGGGGCCGAGGGGGAGCAGTACTTC
>-|few|TRBV2|TRBJ1-4
CASSVRQDEKLFF
TGTGCCAGCAGTGTCCGCCAAGATGAAAAACTGTTTTTT